These T cell receptor beta chains were read from a single sample in a study of T-cell reconstitution after alpha-beta-depleted transplantation in children. TCRdb ran MiXCR on the PCR reads and lists one entry per CDR3 protein. Here the sample spans some 520,000 distinct CDR3 sequences, less than 35% being singletons. Sequenced here: PBMCs from the stem cell graft donor, sampled from the stem cell graft. The receptors shown here come from a human donor who donated a stem cell graft to a child with aplastic anemia. The CDR3 runs from the conserved cysteine through the conserved F or W. The order of the fields is V gene, CDR3 length, CDR3 protein.

TRBV12-3/TRBV12-4,15,CATSSGGGPYNEQFF
TRBV27,15,CASSGRGFPTDTQYF
TRBV5-1,15,CASGTGTGGSYEQYF
TRBV6-6,13,CASSYDPSYEQYF
TRBV5-1,15,CASSSAGQPNQPQHF
TRBV5-1,14,CASSLNAGVSEAFF
TRBV29-1,13,CSARTQVTGELFF
TRBV19,15,CASSIVGRANYGYTF
TRBV20-1,15,CSARDGEVPRTEAFF
TRBV6-5,12,CASSLNGETQYF
TRBV29-1,16,CSVEGWSESSYNEQFF
TRBV6-2/TRBV6-3,15,CASSYGQGAGQPQHF
TRBV20-1,14,CSARTPFRVYGYTF
TRBV5-4,15,CATSREGFSGNTIYF
TRBV5-1,15,CASSNGQTWSGELFF
TRBV29-1,13,CSVSVASPDTQYF
TRBV19,15,CASSIQGGSYNEQFF
TRBV30,15,CAWSVATSRFETQYF
TRBV29-1,13,CSVGGISNQPQHF
TRBV6-5,14,CASSYRDRFYGYTF
TRBV6-1,15,CASSRDRGRLNEQFF
TRBV6-5,15,CASSDSPWRRAEAFF
TRBV5-1,14,CASRYQGTYTEAFF
TRBV27,16,CASSLGYGTLAYEQYF
TRBV7-9,16,CASSVPSGRAVNEQFF
TRBV12-3/TRBV12-4,15,CASSLGGQIQETQYF
TRBV30,13,CAWRGFSREKLFF
TRBV25-1,16,CASRTQGQGGYNEQFF
TRBV29-1,12,CSADLGRTEAFF
TRBV5-5,11,CASTGGTEAFF
TRBV5-1,16,CASSSLTSGSSREQFF